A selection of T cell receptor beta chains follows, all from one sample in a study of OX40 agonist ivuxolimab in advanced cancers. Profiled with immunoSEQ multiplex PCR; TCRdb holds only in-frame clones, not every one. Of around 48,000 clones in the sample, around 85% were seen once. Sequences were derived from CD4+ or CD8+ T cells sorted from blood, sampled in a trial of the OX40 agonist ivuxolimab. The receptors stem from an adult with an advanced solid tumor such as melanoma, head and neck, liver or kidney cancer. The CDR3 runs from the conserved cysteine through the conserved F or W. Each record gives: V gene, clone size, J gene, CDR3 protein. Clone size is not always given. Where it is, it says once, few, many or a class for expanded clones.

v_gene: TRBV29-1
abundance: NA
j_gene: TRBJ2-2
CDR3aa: CSVQGEDTGELFF

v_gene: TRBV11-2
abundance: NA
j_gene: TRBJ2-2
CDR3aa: CASSLGTGPTGELFF

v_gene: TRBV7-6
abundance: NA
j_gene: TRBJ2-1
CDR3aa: CASSLAGVTNEQFF

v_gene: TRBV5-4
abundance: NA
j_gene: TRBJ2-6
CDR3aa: CASSPLGAGANVLTF

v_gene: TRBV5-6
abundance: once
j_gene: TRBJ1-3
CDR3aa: CASSFGRRLSGNTIYF

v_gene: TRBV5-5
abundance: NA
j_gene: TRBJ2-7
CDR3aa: CASSLVSGASYEQYF

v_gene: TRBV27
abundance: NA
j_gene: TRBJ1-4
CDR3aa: CASSLTGANEKLFF

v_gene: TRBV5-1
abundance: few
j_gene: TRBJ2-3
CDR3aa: CASSLDARTDTQYF

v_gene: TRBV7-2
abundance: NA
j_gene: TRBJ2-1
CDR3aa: CASSSSGLAGGREQFF

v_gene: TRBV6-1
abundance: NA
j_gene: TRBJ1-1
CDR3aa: CASSPGHNTEAFF

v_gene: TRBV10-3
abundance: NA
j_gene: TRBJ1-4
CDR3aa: CAIVDTPGEKLFF

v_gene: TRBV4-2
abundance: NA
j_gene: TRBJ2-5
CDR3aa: CASSQGIPGVLSQETQYF

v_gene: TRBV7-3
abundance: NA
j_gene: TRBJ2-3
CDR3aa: CASSSWGSTDTQYF

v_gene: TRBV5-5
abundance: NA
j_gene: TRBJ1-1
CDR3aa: CASSLLAMNTEAFF

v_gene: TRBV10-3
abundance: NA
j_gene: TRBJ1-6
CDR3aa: CAISDSTGTGGRNSPLHF

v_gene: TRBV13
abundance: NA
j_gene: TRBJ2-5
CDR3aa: CASSPPSGETQYF

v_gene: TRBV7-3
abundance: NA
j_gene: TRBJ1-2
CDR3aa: CASSPQGRRSYGYTF

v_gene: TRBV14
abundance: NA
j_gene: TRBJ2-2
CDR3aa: CASSRTRRGTGELFF

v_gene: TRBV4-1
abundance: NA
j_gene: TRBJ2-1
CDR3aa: CASRPLAVWGEQFF

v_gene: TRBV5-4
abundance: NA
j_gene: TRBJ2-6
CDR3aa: CASSLTGAGANVLTF

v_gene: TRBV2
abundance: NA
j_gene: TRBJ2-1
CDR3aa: CASSEKGLAATNEQFF

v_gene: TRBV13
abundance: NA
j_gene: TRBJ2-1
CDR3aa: CASSSPRREGPYNEQFF

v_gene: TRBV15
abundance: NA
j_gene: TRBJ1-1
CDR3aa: CATSREGGDTEAFF

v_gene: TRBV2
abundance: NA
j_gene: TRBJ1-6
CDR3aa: CASRRGNSPLHF

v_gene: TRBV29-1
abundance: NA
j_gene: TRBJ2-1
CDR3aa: CSVGSVNEQFF

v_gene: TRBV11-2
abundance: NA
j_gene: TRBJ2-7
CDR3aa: CASSPMTGTYEQYF

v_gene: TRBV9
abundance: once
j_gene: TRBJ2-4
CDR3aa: CASSVGGQANIQYF

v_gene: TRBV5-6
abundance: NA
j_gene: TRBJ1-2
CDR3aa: CASSLEDRLGYTF

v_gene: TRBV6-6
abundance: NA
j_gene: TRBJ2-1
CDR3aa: CASSPGRSRGGDEQFF

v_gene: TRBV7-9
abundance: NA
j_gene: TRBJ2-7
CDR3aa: CASSGQEVSYEQYF

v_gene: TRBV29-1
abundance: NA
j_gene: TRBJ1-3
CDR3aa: CSVRGVGNTIYF